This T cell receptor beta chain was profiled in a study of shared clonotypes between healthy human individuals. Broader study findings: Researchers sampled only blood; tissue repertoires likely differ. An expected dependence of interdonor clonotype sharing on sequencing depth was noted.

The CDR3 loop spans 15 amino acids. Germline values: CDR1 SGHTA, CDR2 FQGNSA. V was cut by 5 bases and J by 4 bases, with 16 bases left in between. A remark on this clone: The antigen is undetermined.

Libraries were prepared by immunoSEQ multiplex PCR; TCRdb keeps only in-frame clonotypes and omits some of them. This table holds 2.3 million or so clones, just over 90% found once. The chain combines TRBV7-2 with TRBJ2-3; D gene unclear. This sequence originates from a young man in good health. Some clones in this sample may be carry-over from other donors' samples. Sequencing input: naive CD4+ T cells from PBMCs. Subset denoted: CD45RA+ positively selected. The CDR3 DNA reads TGTGCCAGCAGCCCTGTCGTGAGCGAATCAGATACGCAGTATTTT. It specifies CASSPVVSESDTQYF.